Given below is one TCR beta chain in context. No antigen is known for it. The data were obtained in a study of cytomegalovirus exposure and HLA in healthy donors. Study as a whole: The same platform was used for the roughly 130 validation repertoires and the roughly 730 first-cohort repertoires, a later analysis reported.

Unmatched junction bases numbered 1, after V lost 4 bases and J lost 0 bases. CDR1 is SNHLY, CDR2 FYNNEI, per germline. The CDR3 spans 16 residues. Method: immunoSEQ multiplex PCR; TCRdb's copy keeps in-frame clones and lacks some. The table lists some 150,000 clones, about 91% of them singletons. Whole-study findings and limits: Most sequenced TCRs were rare (though some public TCRs occurred in many donors). Within the 120 or so validation repertoires, first-cohort TCR clusters tended to co-occur, according to a later analysis.

The TCR was taken from a woman aged 18-29 years in good health and CMV-seropositive. The source material was PBMCs. The V gene is TRBV2, the J gene TRBJ2-7, with 15 positions matching TRBD2. The CDR3 sequence: CASSGGLAGGSYEQYF. DNA of the CDR3: TGTGCCAGCAGTGGGGGACTAGCGGGGGGCTCCTACGAGCAGTACTTC.